The 16 T cell receptor beta chains below come from one sample, sequenced in a study of cytomegalovirus exposure and HLA in healthy donors. This PCR relied on a set of 60 Vbeta primers and 13 Jbeta primers. Measured with immunoSEQ multiplex PCR; TCRdb has only the in-frame clones, and not every one. The sample shows approximately 150,000 clones, approximately 80% of them seen only once. The material sequenced was PBMCs. These receptors all stem from a young man in good health and CMV-seropositive.

The rearrangement joins TRBV6-1 to TRBJ2-1; 9 nucleotides line up with TRBD1. V lost 4 bases, J lost 12 bases, and 4 bases stayed unmatched. Looked up from germline, CDR1 is MNHNS and CDR2 is SASEGT. The CDR3 loop spans 12 amino acids. The CDR3 bases are TGTGCCAGCAGTGTTCGGACAGGGGTGCAGTTCTTC. Translating gives CASSVRTGVQFF.

The chain is built from TRBV6-5 and TRBJ2-4; 8 bases fit TRBD2. The CDR3 spans 14 residues. Germline V gene lookup returns CDR1 MNHEY and CDR2 SVGAGI. V dropped 2 bases and J dropped 9; count of bases not matched to a gene: 6. The CDR3 DNA is TGTGCCAGCAGTTACCCCGGCAGCGGGGGCATTCAGTACTTC. Its protein is CASSYPGSGGIQYF.

This chain connects TRBV7-2 to TRBJ2-3; the match to TRBD2 covers 8 bases. The CDR3 is 17 amino acids. V shed 4 bases and J 5 bases; nucleotides not matched to a gene: 14. The germline gives CDR1 SGHTA, CDR2 FQGNSA. In nucleotides, the CDR3 is TGTGCCAGCAGCTCCCCGCGGGGGGCCGGTATGGGAGATACGCAGTATTTT. It codes for CASSSPRGAGMGDTQYF. Full variable domain (rest looked up from reference TRBV7-2 and TRBJ2-3): GAGVSQSPSNKVTEKGKDVELRCDPISGHTALYWYRQSLGQGLEFLIYFQGNSAPDKSGLPSDRFSAERTGGSVSTLTIQRTQQEDSAVYLCASSSPRGAGMGDTQYFGPGTRLTVL.

V gene TRBV27 combines with J gene TRBJ1-2; TRBD1 aligns across 9 bases. V lost 4 bases and J lost 5; bases outside the gene matches: 5. The CDR3 covers 14 residues. The germline V gene encodes CDR1 MNHEY and CDR2 SMNVEV (reference sequence). The CDR3 here is CASSSGQGRYGYTF. The CDR3, as DNA: TGTGCCAGCAGTTCGGGACAGGGAAGGTATGGCTACACCTTC.

The J gene is TRBJ1-2, the V gene TRBV11-1, with 8 bases identical to TRBD1. With V trimmed by 8 bases and J by 3 bases, 8 bases remained unmatched. CDR1 is SGHAT, CDR2 FQDESV, per germline (reference sequence). The CDR3 extends over 14 amino acids. The CDR3 sequence is CASGLGQADYGYTF. The CDR3 nucleotides read TGTGCCAGCGGACTGGGACAGGCCGACTATGGCTACACCTTC.

In DNA, the CDR3 is TGTGCCAGCAGCCCCAGGACTAGCGGCCGTGCAGGCACGCAGTATTTT. This encodes CASSPRTSGRAGTQYF. This chain joins TRBV14 and TRBJ2-3, with 10 positions matching TRBD2. The CDR3 runs 16 residues. Trimming removed 4 bases from V and 9 bases from J; junction bases left unmatched: 13. Looked up from germline, CDR1 is SGHDN and CDR2 is FVKESK.

The chain links TRBV29-1 to TRBJ2-5; the D is unclear. Trimming removed 4 bases from V and 6 bases from J, with 6 bases in between. The CDR3 has 10 residues. The germline gives CDR1 SQVTM, CDR2 ANQGSEA. CDR3 protein: CSVAVKTQYF. In nucleotides, the CDR3 is TGCAGCGTTGCGGTAAAGACCCAGTACTTC. Filled out from reference TRBV29-1 and TRBJ2-5, the complete variable domain reads SAVISQKPSRDICQRGTSLTIQCQVDSQVTMMFWYRQQPGQSLTLIATANQGSEATYESGFVIDKFPISRPNLTFSTLTVSNMSPEDSSIYLCSVAVKTQYFGPGTRLLVL.

The chain is built from TRBV11-2 and TRBJ1-1; D call uncertain. Trimming shortened V by 4 bases and J by 1 base, and 7 bases separated the two germline ends. Germline CDR1 reads SGHAT; CDR2 reads FQNNGV. The length of the CDR3 is 13 residues. The CDR3 nucleotides read TGTGCCAGCAGCTCGCGGGAGAACACTGAAGCTTTCTTT. This sequence encodes CASSSRENTEAFF. Filled out from reference TRBV11-2 and TRBJ1-1, the complete variable domain reads EAGVAQSPRYKIIEKRQSVAFWCNPISGHATLYWYQQILGQGPKLLIQFQNNGVVDDSQLPKDRFSAERLKGVDSTLKIQPAKLEDSAVYLCASSSRENTEAFFGQGTRLTVV.

A single count supports this clone. This chain connects TRBV6-5 to TRBJ1-5; a possible D gene is TRBD1 (6 bases). V shed 8 bases and J shed 9 bases, with 17 bases lying between them. CDR1 and CDR2 from the germline V gene are MNHEY and SVGAGI. The CDR3 spans 13 residues. The CDR3 DNA reads TGTGCCAGCCGAATTGACAGGCATAGGCCCCAGCATTTT. Encoded protein: CASRIDRHRPQHF.

The chain recombines TRBV29-1 with TRBJ1-5; D gene unclear. With 4 bases removed from V and 3 bases from J, the gap between germline ends came to 10 bases. The CDR3 is 13 amino acids. CDR1 is SQVTM and CDR2 is ANQGSEA in the germline V gene. The CDR3: CSVGASYNQPQHF. The CDR3 nucleotides are TGCAGCGTTGGGGCATCCTACAATCAGCCCCAGCATTTT.

The rearrangement uses TRBV5-4 and TRBJ2-3, with D uncertain. The V gene lost 6 bases and the J gene lost 2 bases, with 10 bases spanning the gap. In germline, CDR1 is SGHNT, CDR2 YYREEE (reference sequence). CDR3 size: 13 residues. The CDR3, as DNA: TGTGCCAGCACGGGTCAGACCACAGATACGCAGTATTTT. Amino acid sequence: CASTGQTTDTQYF.

J is TRBJ2-1 and V is TRBV5-1, with D unclear. V was pared by 4 bases and J by 8 bases, with 13 bases between. Germline values: CDR1 SGHRS, CDR2 YFSETQ. The CDR3 loop spans 13 amino acids. The CDR3 region is CASSPWAEDEQFF. The DNA of the CDR3 is TGCGCCAGCAGCCCGTGGGCTGAAGATGAGCAGTTCTTC.

V gene TRBV7-9 combines with J gene TRBJ2-4; D is uncertain. Between the trimmed V and J ends, which lost 5 bases and 5 bases, there was a span of 7 bases. Germline loops: CDR1 SEHNR, CDR2 FQNEAQ (reference sequence). The length of the CDR3 is 12 residues. The chain's CDR3 is CASSPEQNIQYF. CDR3 in DNA: TGTGCCAGCAGCCCGGAGCAAAACATTCAGTACTTC.

V is TRBV2 and J is TRBJ1-5; 8 bases line up with TRBD1. This CDR3 has 14 amino acids. After removal of 4 bases from V and 5 bases from J, the junction contained 4 bases not matched to a gene. Germline assignment: CDR1 SNHLY and CDR2 FYNNEI. The DNA of the CDR3 is TGTGCCAGCAGTGGACAGGGGAAAGATCAGCCCCAGCATTTT. Encoded protein: CASSGQGKDQPQHF.

This chain links TRBV7-2 with TRBJ2-6, with a tentative D call TRBD1 (6 bases). The CDR3 sequence is 17 residues long. Per germline, CDR1 SGHTA and CDR2 FQGNSA. Trimming pared 7 bases from V and 0 bases from J, leaving 16 bases between. The CDR3: CASNPLDRYSGANVLTF. The CDR3 bases are TGTGCCAGCAACCCCCTCGACAGGTACTCTGGGGCCAACGTCCTGACTTTC.

The rearrangement links TRBV5-4 to TRBJ1-1; TRBD1 is a possible D gene (6 bases). The CDR3 is 14 residues long. The V gene's germline CDR1 is SGHNT and CDR2 YYREEE (reference sequence). Deletions cut 0 bases from V and 4 bases from J, with 10 bases between. As DNA, the CDR3 is TGTGCCAGCAGCTTGGCTCAGGGGATCACTGAAGCTTTCTTT. It codes for CASSLAQGITEAFF.